Each of the 30 T cell receptor beta chains below was sequenced from the same sample in a study of T cells in Graves' hyperthyroidism and ophthalmopathy. Using RNA transcripts as the source, TCR beta CDR3 regions were amplified. The TCR CDR3 was amplified in a first-round RT-PCR using the HTBI primer set. TCRdb processed the multiplex PCR reads anew with MiXCR; each CDR3 protein has one entry. The table records over 300,000 distinct CDR3 sequences, about 15% of them present only once. Sequencing was performed on blood. The receptors shown here come from a woman aged 60-70 years with Graves' hyperthyroidism.

The table lists this clonotype with many counts. CDR3 protein: CASSHTGLAGELFF. CDR3 DNA: TGTGCCAGCAGCCATACCGGACTAGCCGGGGAGCTGTTTTTT. This chain links TRBV7-6 with TRBJ2-2; 7 bases match TRBD2. The CDR3 sequence is 14 residues long. V gave up 5 bases and J gave up 6 bases; unmatched junction bases: 6. The V gene's germline CDR1 is SGHVS and CDR2 FNYEAQ.

The table lists this clonotype with a few counts. This chain uses TRBV5-1 with TRBJ2-4; TRBD1 agrees at 7 bases. V was pared by 1 base and J by 2 bases, with 12 bases of the junction left unmatched. Germline lookup yields CDR1 SGHRS and CDR2 YFSETQ. CDR3 length: 18 amino acids. The CDR3, as DNA: TGCGCCAGCAGCTTGAATTTTAAGGGGGCCTTCACCAAAAACATTCAGTACTTC. It translates to CASSLNFKGAFTKNIQYF.

In this sample, this clonotype turned up many times. The chain combines TRBV12-3 or TRBV12-4 with TRBJ2-3; D uncertain. Trimming stripped 1 base from V and 7 bases from J, with 9 bases between. The CDR3 loop spans 13 amino acids. DNA of the CDR3: TGTGCCAGCAGTTTAGGGGTCCGGTATACGCAGTATTTT. This sequence encodes CASSLGVRYTQYF.

At least ten counts were recorded for this clonotype. V is TRBV28 and J is TRBJ1-1; 10 bases are shared with TRBD1. The germline V gene has CDR1 MDHEN and CDR2 SYDVKM. CDR3 length equals 16 residues. Unmatched junction bases numbered 12, after V lost 8 bases and J lost 3 bases. CDR3 sequence (DNA): TGTGCCAGCGGGTACGTTGCCGGGACAGGGGACACTGAAGCTTTCTTT. This translates into CASGYVAGTGDTEAFF. Drawing the rest from reference TRBV28 and TRBJ1-1, the complete variable domain is DVKVTQSSRYLVKRTGEKVFLECVQDMDHENMFWYRQDPGLGLRLIYFSYDVKMKEKGDIPEGYSVSREKKERFSLILESASTNQTSMYLCASGYVAGTGDTEAFFGQGTRLTVV.

This clonotype occurred many times. The chain joins TRBV5-1 to TRBJ2-7; 13 nucleotides line up with TRBD2. The trim removed 0 bases at V and 0 bases at J, leaving 3 bases unmatched. CDR1 and CDR2 from the germline V gene are SGHRS and YFSETQ. This CDR3 has 17 amino acids. DNA for the CDR3: TGCGCCAGCAGCTTGGGACTAGCGGGAGGCCGCTCCTACGAGCAGTACTTC. Amino acids: CASSLGLAGGRSYEQYF. Full variable domain (outside the CDR3, taken from reference TRBV5-1 and TRBJ2-7): KAGVTQTPRYLIKTRGQQVTLSCSPISGHRSVSWYQQTPGQGLQFLFEYFSETQRNKGNFPGRFSGRQFSNSRSEMNVSTLELGDSALYLCASSLGLAGGRSYEQYFGPGTRLTVT.

In its sample, this clonotype was seen many times. This chain connects TRBV29-1 to TRBJ2-7; weak D call: TRBD1 (6 bases). Germline CDR1 and CDR2: SQVTM and ANQGSEA. The CDR3 has 13 amino acids. V was cut by 3 bases and J by 3 bases, with 12 bases left in between. The CDR3 here is CSVDARGGYEQYF. CDR3 bases: TGCAGCGTTGACGCCAGGGGCGGCTACGAGCAGTACTTC.

This clonotype was seen at least ten times. V and J are TRBV18 and TRBJ2-3; TRBD1 matches 11 bases. Germline V lookup: CDR1 KGHSH, CDR2 LQKENI. This CDR3 comprises 16 residues. Unmatched junction bases numbered 10, after V lost 6 bases and J lost 5 bases. The CDR3 region is CASSGTGGPVEDTQYF. CDR3 sequence (DNA): TGTGCCAGCTCCGGGACAGGGGGGCCTGTTGAAGATACGCAGTATTTT.

This clonotype was seen repeatedly, ten times or more. The chain carries TRBV11-1 and TRBJ2-1, with 11 bases fitting TRBD2. The CDR3 is 19 residues long. V lost 1 base to trimming and J lost 0 bases; unmatched junction nucleotides: 8. Germline V gene lookup returns CDR1 SGHAT and CDR2 FQDESV (reference sequence). The chain's CDR3 is CASSLGRKLAGVSYNEQFF. In DNA, the CDR3 is TGTGCCAGCAGCTTAGGCCGGAAACTAGCGGGAGTCTCCTACAATGAGCAGTTCTTC.

There are many counts of this clonotype. The gene calls are TRBV20-1 and TRBJ2-1; D not resolved. The CDR3 runs to 16 residues. Trimming pared 6 bases from V and 5 bases from J, leaving 23 bases between. Per germline, CDR1 DFQATT and CDR2 SNEGSKA (reference sequence). This CDR3 reads CSANPRLKVINNEQFF. The CDR3, as DNA: TGCAGTGCAAACCCTAGACTCAAAGTCATCAACAATGAGCAGTTCTTC.

V gene TRBV7-9 combines with J gene TRBJ2-5, with D possibly TRBD1 on 6 matching bases. The germline V gene encodes CDR1 SEHNR and CDR2 FQNEAQ (reference sequence). The CDR3 has 11 amino acids. Trimming shortened V by 6 bases and J by 10 bases, and 12 bases separated the two germline ends. CDR3: CASRSQDSQYF. CDR3 in DNA: TGTGCCAGCAGGAGCCAGGACAGCCAGTACTTC.

This clonotype was detected only a few times. At one end, the junction sequence differs from germline, possibly due to a read error. This chain links TRBV10-3 with TRBJ2-4, with a tentative D call TRBD1 (6 bases). Germline V gene lookup returns CDR1 ENHRY and CDR2 SYGVKD. The CDR3 contains 18 residues. The chain's CDR3 is CAISESSWGLSVKIIQYF. The CDR3 coding sequence is TGTGCCATCAGTGAGTCAAGTTGGGGGCTGTCTGTCAAAATCATTCAGTACTTC.

This clonotype came up many times. The V and J genes are TRBV4-1 and TRBJ1-5, with D hard to call. CDR1 and CDR2 from the germline V gene are MGHRA and YSYEKL. Deletions cut 2 bases from V and 2 bases from J, with 4 bases between. The CDR3 totals 13 residues. The CDR3 reads CASSQLRNQPQHF. The CDR3 coding sequence is TGCGCCAGCAGCCAACTGCGCAATCAGCCCCAGCATTTT.

This clonotype has at least ten counts. The chain employs TRBV7-2 and TRBJ2-3; 10 nucleotides line up with TRBD2. CDR1 and CDR2 from the germline V gene are SGHTA and FQGNSA. This CDR3 is 17 amino acids long. The V gene end was trimmed by 6 bases and the J gene end by 0 bases; junction bases not matched to a gene: 9. CDR3 amino acids: CASRDSSGGFSTDTQYF. The CDR3 DNA follows: TGTGCCAGCAGGGATTCTAGCGGGGGCTTTAGCACAGATACGCAGTATTTT.

This clonotype was detected ten times or more. One end of the junction varies from germline; a read error may be responsible. The V call is TRBV20-1, the J call TRBJ1-1; TRBD1 matches at 7 bases. Germline V gene data show CDR1 as DFQATT and CDR2 as SNEGSKA (reference sequence). This CDR3 is built from 14 residues. CDR3 region: CSARGPGGNTEAFF. The CDR3 bases are TGCAGTGCGAGAGGCCCAGGGGGGAACACTGAAGCTTTCTTT.

This clonotype has just a few counts. The chain couples TRBV6-1 to TRBJ1-5; TRBD1 agrees at 7 bases. V was clipped by 10 bases and J by 5 bases; unmatched bases: 11. This CDR3 region has 14 residues. The V gene's germline CDR1 is MNHNS and CDR2 SASEGT. CDR3 nucleotide sequence: TGTGCCACTCTCTCAGGGCAGGGGGATCAGCCCCAGCATTTT. Its translation: CATLSGQGDQPQHF.

This sequence joins TRBV20-1 and TRBJ1-2; 7 bases are shared with TRBD1. The CDR3 length is 12 residues. J gave up 2 bases and V 6 bases, and 3 bases lay outside the gene matches. Germline V gene data show CDR1 as DFQATT and CDR2 as SNEGSKA (reference sequence). CDR3 nucleotides: TGCAGTGCAGGGGACAGCAACTATGGCTACACCTTC. Amino acids: CSAGDSNYGYTF.

This clonotype was recorded at least ten times. The CDR3 here is CAWSVSSNRVNTEAFF. The CDR3 nucleotides read TGTGCCTGGAGTGTGTCTAGTAACAGAGTGAACACTGAAGCTTTCTTT. V is TRBV30 and J is TRBJ1-1; D gene ambiguous. This CDR3 region has 16 residues. V was clipped by 0 bases and J by 0 bases, with 14 bases between them. CDR1 GTSNPN and CDR2 SVGIG come from the germline V gene (reference sequence).

This rearrangement joins TRBV6-4 to TRBJ2-2; D is unclear. Trimming cost V 5 bases and J 2 bases, with 12 bases left between them. This CDR3 has 15 residues. Germline-derived CDR1 and CDR2 are MRHNA and SNTAGT. The CDR3 loop is CASSLTSQNTGELFF. CDR3 coding DNA: TGTGCCAGCAGTCTTACTTCTCAAAACACCGGGGAGCTGTTTTTT.

The rearrangement links TRBV7-3 to TRBJ1-1, with D possibly matching TRBD1 (6 bases). The CDR3 is 15 residues long. CDR1 and CDR2 (germline): SGHTA, FQGTGA. V lost 0 bases, J lost 4 bases, and 12 bases lay in between. The CDR3 DNA is TGTGCCAGCAGCTTAACGGGGCAGGGGATCACTGAAGCTTTCTTT. Translation: CASSLTGQGITEAFF.

The chain links TRBV10-1 to TRBJ2-1; no clear D. Germline V lookup: CDR1 WNHNN, CDR2 SYGVQD (reference sequence). V was trimmed by 2 bases and J by 2 bases, leaving 13 bases between them. The CDR3 is 16 residues long. The CDR3 DNA sequence: TGCGCCAGCAGTGAGAATCGAAACCCCCCCTACAATGAGCAGTTCTTC. Its translation: CASSENRNPPYNEQFF.

A note on this clonotype: At one end the junction does not follow the germline gene, possibly because of a read error. The genes are TRBV19 and TRBJ1-6, with 10 bases that match TRBD1. The CDR3 has 15 residues. The V gene's germline CDR1 is LNHDA and CDR2 SQIVND (reference sequence). Here the CDR3 reads CASDPGGQGNSSLHF. As DNA, the CDR3 is TGTGCCAGTGACCCTGGGGGACAGGGGAATTCATCCCTCCACTTT.

This clonotype came up a few times. This may be a read error, as it is one base from a much larger clone. V and J are TRBV12-3 or TRBV12-4 and TRBJ2-1; 9 nucleotides match TRBD1. The CDR3 contains 14 residues. CDR3 amino acids: CAGSPGTGSNEQFF. CDR3 coding DNA: TGTGCCGGCAGTCCCGGGACAGGGTCCAATGAGCAGTTCTTC.

This clonotype came up a few times. This chain joins TRBV18 and TRBJ2-5, with 10 bases matching TRBD1. CDR1 and CDR2 from the germline V gene are KGHSH and LQKENI. There are 16 residues in the CDR3. The V and J ends lost 4 bases and 4 bases, in that order; junction bases with no gene match: 9. CDR3 protein: CASSLTGTGDSETQYF. The CDR3 DNA follows: TGTGCCAGCTCACTGACGGGGACAGGGGATTCAGAGACCCAGTACTTC.

This clonotype was seen more than once but under ten times. This chain connects TRBV4-1 to TRBJ2-2, with 9 nucleotides matching TRBD1. Germline-derived CDR1 and CDR2 are MGHRA and YSYEKL. V dropped 4 bases and J dropped 3; count of bases not matched to a gene: 3. The CDR3 is made up of 15 amino acids. CDR3 sequence: CASSRQGEDTGELFF. The CDR3 coding sequence is TGCGCCAGCAGCCGACAGGGGGAGGACACCGGGGAGCTGTTTTTT.

In this sample, this clonotype turned up many times. The chain couples TRBV6-1 to TRBJ2-1, with 9 bases lining up with TRBD2. The CDR3 is 15 amino acids. V was pared by 9 bases and J by 2 bases, with 8 bases of the junction left unmatched. Per the germline V gene, CDR1 is MNHNS and CDR2 is SASEGT. This chain's CDR3 is CASRGSGGTYNEQFF. CDR3 coding DNA: TGTGCCAGTCGGGGGAGCGGGGGGACCTACAATGAGCAGTTCTTC.

The chain combines TRBV2 with TRBJ1-5; D is unresolved. The CDR3 spans 14 residues. V was pared by 1 base and J by 7 bases, with 11 bases between. Germline V gene lookup returns CDR1 SNHLY and CDR2 FYNNEI. The CDR3 here is CASSEGAGLQPQHF. The CDR3 DNA reads as TGTGCCAGCAGTGAAGGGGCGGGTCTGCAGCCCCAGCATTTT. The whole variable domain, remainder taken from reference TRBV2 and TRBJ1-5, is EPEVTQTPSHQVTQMGQEVILRCVPISNHLYFYWYRQILGQKVEFLVSFYNNEISEKSEIFDDQFSVERPDGSNFTLKIRSTKLEDSAMYFCASSEGAGLQPQHFGDGTRLSIL.

This clonotype occurred many times. The rearrangement links TRBV20-1 to TRBJ2-1; tentatively, D is TRBD2 (6 bases). V was pared by 0 bases and J by 5 bases, with 11 bases between. The CDR3 totals 14 residues. CDR1 and CDR2 from the germline V gene are DFQATT and SNEGSKA (reference sequence). The CDR3 spells CSARDYTSNNEQFF. The CDR3 DNA reads TGCAGTGCTAGAGATTATACTAGCAACAATGAGCAGTTCTTC.

This clonotype was observed many times. CDR3 coding DNA: TGTGCCAGCAGCCGGACTAGCGGAGAGGGGGAGACCCAGTACTTC. Its protein product is CASSRTSGEGETQYF. J is TRBJ2-5 and V is TRBV7-3; TRBD2 matches 10 bases. V shed 5 bases, J shed 5 bases, and the junction held 8 bases outside the gene matches. CDR1 and CDR2 (germline): SGHTA, FQGTGA. This CDR3 comprises 15 residues.

This clonotype was recorded at least ten times. This chain uses TRBV20-1 with TRBJ1-5, with D unresolved. Trimming stripped 7 bases from V and 0 bases from J, with 19 bases between. The CDR3 is made up of 16 amino acids. CDR1 and CDR2 from the germline V gene are DFQATT and SNEGSKA (reference sequence). In nucleotides, the CDR3 is TGCAGTGAACCACGACCAGACGAATATAGCAATCAGCCCCAGCATTTT. This codes for CSEPRPDEYSNQPQHF.

This clonotype was found many times. The gene calls are TRBV28 and TRBJ1-2, with D possibly matching TRBD1 (5 bases). The V gene's germline CDR1 is MDHEN and CDR2 SYDVKM. The CDR3 consists of 14 residues. Trimming left V 3 bases short and J 4 bases short, with 12 bases between. The CDR3 loop reads CASSFQGVSYGYTF. The DNA for the CDR3 is TGTGCCAGCAGTTTTCAGGGAGTAAGCTATGGCTACACCTTC.